This is a list of T cell receptor beta chains from one sample in a study of T cell clones after liver transplantation. The repertoire was sequenced with immunoSEQ multiplex PCR; TCRdb's copy has only in-frame clones and lacks some. The sample lists about 120,000 clones; approximately 90% were seen once. Sequencing used CD4+ T cells from blood, obtained 12 months after liver transplant. Receptors were obtained from a human patient who received a liver transplant. Among the T cells, some may be from the graft donor. Both conserved end residues are part of each CDR3. A D gene is named only where the DNA matches it firmly. Clone size is stated in some rows and not others, as once, few, many or a class when expanded.

d_call j_call clone_size v_call cdr3_aa cdr3_nt
NA TRBJ1-1 NA TRBV11-1 CASSPFRDTEAFF TGTGCCAGCAGCCCTTTCCGGGACACTGAAGCTTTCTTT
NA TRBJ1-1 NA TRBV6-5 CASSYSSEAFF TGTGCCAGCAGTTACTCTTCTGAAGCTTTCTTT
NA TRBJ2-1 NA TRBV4-3 CASRNYPGSRNEQFF TGCGCCAGCAGGAACTACCCGGGCAGCCGCAATGAGCAGTTCTTC
NA TRBJ2-2 NA TRBV10-1 CASSDPGTSPGELFF TGCGCCAGCAGTGATCCCGGGACTTCCCCCGGGGAGCTGTTTTTT
NA TRBJ2-1 NA TRBV4-2 CASSPLFEGWMLF TGTGCCAGCAGCCCACTATTTGAGGGCTGGATGCTCTTC
NA TRBJ2-1 NA TRBV11-1 CASSFNSQRIGGVDEQFF TGTGCCAGCAGCTTTAACAGCCAGAGGATTGGGGGAGTCGATGAGCAGTTCTTC
TRBD1 TRBJ2-3 NA TRBV7-3 CASSLGLGTGGWDTQYF TGTGCCAGCAGCTTAGGCCTGGGGACAGGAGGTTGGGATACGCAGTATTTT
NA TRBJ1-1 NA TRBV19 CASSRQALNTEAFF TGTGCCAGTAGCCGACAGGCTTTGAACACTGAAGCTTTCTTT
NA TRBJ2-3 NA TRBV19 CASSIGEGTDTQYF TGTGCCAGTAGTATCGGTGAGGGCACAGATACGCAGTATTTT
NA TRBJ1-1 once TRBV11-2 CASSLVASEAFF TGTGCCAGCAGCTTAGTGGCCTCTGAAGCTTTCTTT
NA TRBJ2-1 few TRBV9 CASSVDESYYNEQFF TGTGCCAGCAGCGTAGACGAGAGTTACTACAATGAGCAGTTCTTC
TRBD1 TRBJ2-7 NA TRBV5-4 CASSLGDRGMYEQYF TGTGCCAGCAGCTTGGGAGACAGGGGTATGTACGAGCAGTACTTC
NA TRBJ2-1 NA TRBV18 CASSPRGSNSYNEQFF TGTGCCAGCTCACCACGCGGGTCTAACTCCTACAATGAGCAGTTCTTC
NA TRBJ2-7 few TRBV6-1 CASSEILTAGYYEQYF TGTGCCAGCAGTGAAATACTGACTGCCGGGTACTACGAGCAGTACTTC
TRBD2 TRBJ2-3 NA TRBV9 CASSPHSREPTDTQYF TGTGCCAGCAGCCCCCATTCGCGGGAGCCCACAGATACGCAGTATTTT
NA TRBJ2-7 NA TRBV18 CASSPRDYYEQYF TGTGCCAGCTCACCACGCGACTACTACGAGCAGTACTTC
TRBD1 TRBJ2-4 NA TRBV10-3 CAVRTGGAKNIQYF TGTGCCGTTCGGACAGGGGGTGCCAAAAACATTCAGTACTTC
NA TRBJ2-4 NA TRBV11-1 CASSSPAAAKNIQYF TGTGCCAGCAGCTCGCCGGCGGCTGCCAAAAACATTCAGTACTTC
NA TRBJ1-2 NA TRBV5-6 CASSLLDGANYGYTF TGTGCCAGCAGCCTACTGGACGGAGCTAACTATGGCTACACCTTC
NA TRBJ1-4 NA TRBV28 CASTPGGYEKLFF TGTGCCAGCACCCCCGGCGGGTATGAAAAACTGTTTTTT